Many counts were recorded for the clone carrying this T cell receptor beta chain. The antigen is unknown. The sample belongs to a study of T cell repertoires in cytomegalovirus infection. Study background: Indicated by public TCR beta signatures were CMV infection and matching HLA type.

TCRdb re-called the reads through MiXCR, storing one row per CDR3 protein. Of 70,000 to 85,000 distinct CDR3 sequences listed, roughly 37% are singletons. Deletions cut 4 bases from V and 4 bases from J, with 17 bases between. The CDR3 is 16 amino acids. CDR1 MNHEY and CDR2 SVGEGT come from the germline V gene. The V gene is TRBV6-2 or TRBV6-3, the J gene TRBJ1-5, with D perhaps matching TRBD1 (6 bases). The sequence was obtained from a human donor in good health (CMV status not recorded). Some clones in this sample may be carry-over from other donors' samples. The sequences come from CD8+ T cells from cultured PBMCs, collected from culture after CMV antigen stimulation. The CDR3: CASSWTTGRPNQPQHF. The CDR3 nucleotides are TGTGCCAGCAGTTGGACTACAGGGCGTCCAAATCAGCCCCAGCATTTT.